The 3 T cell receptor beta chains given below trace back to one sample, sequenced in a study of immune cell composition in non-small cell lung cancer. Profiled with immunoSEQ multiplex PCR; TCRdb holds only in-frame clones, not every one. The sample contains over 12,000 clones, around 69% of which appear only once. The sample taken for sequencing was lung tumor tissue. The source is a human donor with non-small cell lung cancer.

This chain uses TRBV5-4 with TRBJ2-5; 11 bases line up with TRBD2. CDR3 length: 16 residues. The germline V gene has CDR1 SGHNT and CDR2 YYREEE (reference sequence). The V and J ends lost 3 bases and 4 bases, in that order; junction bases with no gene match: 8. The CDR3 protein is CASSSYSGGALETQYF. In nucleotides, the CDR3 is TGTGCCAGCAGCTCCTATAGCGGGGGGGCCTTAGAGACCCAGTACTTC. The whole variable domain, filled in from reference TRBV5-4 and TRBJ2-5, reads ETGVTQSPTHLIKTRGQQVTLRCSSQSGHNTVSWYQQALGQGPQFIFQYYREEENGRGNFPPRFSGLQFPNYSSELNVNALELDDSALYLCASSSYSGGALETQYFGPGTRLLVL.

The chain employs TRBV13 and TRBJ1-1; TRBD1 might be the D (6 bases). The length of the CDR3 is 14 residues. V was cut by 6 bases and J by 4 bases, with 15 bases left in between. From germline, CDR1 is PRHDT and CDR2 FYEKMQ (reference sequence). The DNA for the CDR3 is TGTGCCAGCAGGAAACAGGGATTAGGCACTGAAGCTTTCTTT. Translation: CASRKQGLGTEAFF.

In DNA, the CDR3 is TGTGCCACCAGCAGAGATCGGGGGACAGGGGTTTCAAAACTGTTTTTT. This sequence encodes CATSRDRGTGVSKLFF. The V and J genes are TRBV15 and TRBJ1-4; 10 bases agree with TRBD1. This CDR3 contains 16 residues. J lost 10 bases, V lost 0 bases, and 8 bases had no gene match. CDR1 is LNHNV and CDR2 is YYDKDF in the germline V gene (reference sequence).